Listed below are T cell receptor beta chains from one sample, sequenced in a study of blood T cell repertoires in COVID-19. TCRdb keeps only in-frame clones here, not all; method: immunoSEQ multiplex PCR. The table lists hundreds of thousands of clones, approximately 84% of them singletons. Sample: peripheral blood. All receptors come from a man aged 50 or older with acute or convalescent COVID-19. The conserved cysteine and the conserved F or W are not part of the CDR3 here.

j_gene,v_gene,CDR3aa
TRBJ2-7,TRBV7-2,ASSFQRFTGERIGYEQY
TRBJ1-2,TRBV12-3/TRBV12-4,ASSLPGWGGYT
TRBJ1-5,TRBV13,ASSLSGVGHQPQH
TRBJ1-2,TRBV15,ATSRDRPGDNYGYT
TRBJ2-2,TRBV5-8,ASSLRRRALTGELF
TRBJ1-4,TRBV10-3,AISEQQGYGEKLF
TRBJ1-1,TRBV10-3,AIRETGAWTEAF
TRBJ1-1,TRBV6-1,ASGVDRVNTEAF
TRBJ1-1,TRBV6-1,ASSEAPPGAEAF
TRBJ1-6,TRBV5-1,ASSLALRLYSPLH
TRBJ1-5,TRBV27,ASSLSPTNQPQH
TRBJ2-2,TRBV5-4,AGQGGYTGELF
TRBJ2-1,TRBV6-6,ASRPRTSGDLFEQF
TRBJ1-5,TRBV6-5,ASSPDREVNQPQH
TRBJ2-7,TRBV7-9,ASSLGQFSYEQY
TRBJ1-1,TRBV29-1,SVDPGGRVTEAF
TRBJ1-2,TRBV30,AWSGTSSWGGYT
TRBJ1-1,TRBV29-1,SARTGLNTEAF
TRBJ1-2,TRBV6-6,ASSPTSYGYT
TRBJ1-1,TRBV6-2/TRBV6-3,ASSPTGRGRDTEAF
TRBJ2-1,TRBV4-2,ASSQSTTSLGSYNEQF
TRBJ1-1,TRBV7-2,ASSLAFPGQGGEAF
TRBJ2-1,TRBV18,ASSPDRGLSYNEQF
TRBJ1-2,TRBV5-4,ASSTPQAGAEST
TRBJ2-3,TRBV7-9,ASSPGLAGGTQY
TRBJ1-5,TRBV19,ASSRGQNQGQPQH
TRBJ1-2,TRBV6-5,ASSYPGGLDGYT
TRBJ1-1,TRBV18,ASSSGTARGEAF
TRBJ2-2,TRBV6-6,ASSSRTGRTGELF
TRBJ1-1,TRBV27,ASSFTGGKNTEAF
TRBJ1-6,TRBV5-1,ASSRGGMSYNSPLH
TRBJ1-5,TRBV19,ASSPQGSNQPQH
TRBJ1-5,TRBV18,ASSPTGGNQPQH
TRBJ1-1,TRBV18,ASSPDRANTEAF
TRBJ2-4,TRBV18,ASSPGGRGSKNIQY
TRBJ2-1,TRBV9,ASSAGTASYNEQF